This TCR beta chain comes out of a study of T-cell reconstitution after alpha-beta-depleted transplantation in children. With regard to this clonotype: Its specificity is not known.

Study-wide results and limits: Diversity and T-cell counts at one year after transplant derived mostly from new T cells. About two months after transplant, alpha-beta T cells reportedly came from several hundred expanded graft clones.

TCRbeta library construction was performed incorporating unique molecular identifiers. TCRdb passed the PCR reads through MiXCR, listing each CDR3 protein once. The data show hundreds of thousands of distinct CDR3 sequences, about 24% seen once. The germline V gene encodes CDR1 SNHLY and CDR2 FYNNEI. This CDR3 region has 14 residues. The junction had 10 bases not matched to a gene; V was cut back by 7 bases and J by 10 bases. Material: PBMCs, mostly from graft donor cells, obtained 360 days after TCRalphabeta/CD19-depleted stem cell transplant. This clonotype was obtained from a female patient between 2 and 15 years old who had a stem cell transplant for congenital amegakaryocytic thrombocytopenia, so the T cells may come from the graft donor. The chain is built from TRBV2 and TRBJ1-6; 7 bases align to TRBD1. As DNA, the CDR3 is TGTGCCAGCACCCAGGGGGTTGTGAGATCACCCCTCCACTTT. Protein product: CASTQGVVRSPLHF.